This is a list of T cell receptor beta chains from one sample in a study of T cell responses to AZD1222 COVID-19 vaccine. Profiling relied on immunoSEQ multiplex PCR, and the TCRdb table lists in-frame clones only, not all of them. Of fewer than 150,000 clones listed, about 88% are singletons. Here the sequenced sample was peripheral blood, taken on day 0 of AZD1222 vaccination. The receptors stem from an adult in good health. Both conserved end residues are part of each CDR3. A D gene is named only where the DNA matches it firmly. Size is omitted from some rows. Given values are once, few, many or a class for expanded clones.

D,J,V,size,DNA,CDR3
.,TRBJ1-4,TRBV5-1,few,TGCGCCAGCAGCTTGGGAGGTGAAAAACTGTTTTTT,CASSLGGEKLFF
.,TRBJ1-3,TRBV4-3,medium-sized,TGCGCCAGCAGCTACATCTCTGGAAACACCATATATTTT,CASSYISGNTIYF
TRBD2,TRBJ2-1,TRBV6-6,.,TGTGCCAGCAGCCAGCGCAGCGGGGGGGGTGAGCAGTTCTTC,CASSQRSGGGEQFF
.,TRBJ1-4,TRBV18,.,TGTGCCAGCTCACCACAGGGGGTAGACGAAAAACTGTTTTTT,CASSPQGVDEKLFF
.,TRBJ1-5,TRBV30,.,TGTGCCTGGACCGAGGGGGTGGCTCAGCCCCAGCATTTT,CAWTEGVAQPQHF
.,TRBJ2-3,TRBV7-7,.,TGTGCTAGCAGCTCAGGGGGTAGCGGCAGCACAGATACGCAGTATTTT,CASSSGGSGSTDTQYF
TRBD2,TRBJ2-7,TRBV5-1,.,TGCGCCAGCAGCTCTCCGGGACTAGCGGGAGCTGGTGAGCAGTACTTC,CASSSPGLAGAGEQYF
TRBD1,TRBJ2-7,TRBV27,.,TGTGCCAGCAGACCAAACCGGGACAGCCTCTACGAGCAGTACTTC,CASRPNRDSLYEQYF
TRBD2,TRBJ2-5,TRBV6-1,.,TGTGCCAGCAGTGAAGGGGCTAGCGGGAGTTTAGAGACCCAGTACTTC,CASSEGASGSLETQYF
.,TRBJ2-7,TRBV5-1,.,TGCGCCAGCAGCCCGAAGGGACGGAACTACGAGCAGTACTTC,CASSPKGRNYEQYF
TRBD1,TRBJ2-7,TRBV9,.,TGTGCCAGCAGCGTGGGACAGGGAATTGACGAGCAGTACTTC,CASSVGQGIDEQYF
TRBD1,TRBJ2-3,TRBV18,.,TGTGCCAGCTCGCTGAAGACAGGGGACACAGATACGCAGTATTTT,CASSLKTGDTDTQYF
.,TRBJ1-1,TRBV19,.,TGTGCCAGTAGTAGCGTGAGACACCAGAACACTGAAGCTTTCTTT,CASSSVRHQNTEAFF